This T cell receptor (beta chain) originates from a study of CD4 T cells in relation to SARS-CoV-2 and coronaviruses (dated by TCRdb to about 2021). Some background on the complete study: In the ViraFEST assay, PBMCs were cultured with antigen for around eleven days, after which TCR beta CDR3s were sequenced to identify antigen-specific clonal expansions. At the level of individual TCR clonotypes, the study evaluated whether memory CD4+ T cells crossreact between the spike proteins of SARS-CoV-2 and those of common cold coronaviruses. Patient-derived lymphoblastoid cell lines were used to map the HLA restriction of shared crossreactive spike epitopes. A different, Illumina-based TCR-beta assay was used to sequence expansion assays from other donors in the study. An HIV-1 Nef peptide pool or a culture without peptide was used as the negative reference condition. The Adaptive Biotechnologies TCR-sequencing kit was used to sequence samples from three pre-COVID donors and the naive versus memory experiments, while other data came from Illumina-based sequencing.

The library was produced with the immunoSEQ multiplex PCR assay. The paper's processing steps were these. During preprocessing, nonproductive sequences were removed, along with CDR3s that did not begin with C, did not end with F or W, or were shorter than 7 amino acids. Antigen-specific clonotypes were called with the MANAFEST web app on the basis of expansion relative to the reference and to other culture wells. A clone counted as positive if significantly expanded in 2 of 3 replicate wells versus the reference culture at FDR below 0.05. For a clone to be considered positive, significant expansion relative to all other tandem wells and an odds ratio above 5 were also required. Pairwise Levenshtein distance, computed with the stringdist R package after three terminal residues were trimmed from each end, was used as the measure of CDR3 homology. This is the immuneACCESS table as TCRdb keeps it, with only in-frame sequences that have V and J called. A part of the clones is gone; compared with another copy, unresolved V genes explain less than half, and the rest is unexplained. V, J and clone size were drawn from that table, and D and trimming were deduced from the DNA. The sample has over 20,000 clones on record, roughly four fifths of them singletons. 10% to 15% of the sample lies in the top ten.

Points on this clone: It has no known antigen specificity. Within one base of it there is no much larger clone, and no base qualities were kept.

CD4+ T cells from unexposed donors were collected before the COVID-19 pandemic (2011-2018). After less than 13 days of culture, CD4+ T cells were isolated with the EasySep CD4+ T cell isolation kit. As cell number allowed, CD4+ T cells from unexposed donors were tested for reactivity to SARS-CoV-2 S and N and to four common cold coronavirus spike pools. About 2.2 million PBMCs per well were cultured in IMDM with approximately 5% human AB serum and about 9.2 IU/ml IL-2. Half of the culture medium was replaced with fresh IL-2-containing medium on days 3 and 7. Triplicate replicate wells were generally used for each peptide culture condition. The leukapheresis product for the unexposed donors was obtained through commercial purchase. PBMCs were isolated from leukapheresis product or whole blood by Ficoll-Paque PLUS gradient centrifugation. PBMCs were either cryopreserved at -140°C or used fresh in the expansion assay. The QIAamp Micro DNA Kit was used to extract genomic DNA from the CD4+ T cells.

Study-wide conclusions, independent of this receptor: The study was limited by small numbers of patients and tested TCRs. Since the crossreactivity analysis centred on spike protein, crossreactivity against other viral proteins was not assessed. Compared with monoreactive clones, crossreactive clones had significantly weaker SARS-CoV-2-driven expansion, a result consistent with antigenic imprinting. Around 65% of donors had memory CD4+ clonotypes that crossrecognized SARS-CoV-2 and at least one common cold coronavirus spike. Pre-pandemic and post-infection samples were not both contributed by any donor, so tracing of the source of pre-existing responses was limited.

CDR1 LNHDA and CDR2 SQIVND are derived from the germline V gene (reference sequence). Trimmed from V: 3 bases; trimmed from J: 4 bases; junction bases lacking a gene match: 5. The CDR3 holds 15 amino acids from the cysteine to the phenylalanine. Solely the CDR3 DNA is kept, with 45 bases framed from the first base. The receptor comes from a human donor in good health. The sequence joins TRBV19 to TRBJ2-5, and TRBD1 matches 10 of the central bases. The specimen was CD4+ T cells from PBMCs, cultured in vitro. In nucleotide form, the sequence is TGTGCCAGTAGTATTTGGGACAGGGGTTCAGAGACCCAGTACTTC. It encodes CASSIWDRGSETQYF.